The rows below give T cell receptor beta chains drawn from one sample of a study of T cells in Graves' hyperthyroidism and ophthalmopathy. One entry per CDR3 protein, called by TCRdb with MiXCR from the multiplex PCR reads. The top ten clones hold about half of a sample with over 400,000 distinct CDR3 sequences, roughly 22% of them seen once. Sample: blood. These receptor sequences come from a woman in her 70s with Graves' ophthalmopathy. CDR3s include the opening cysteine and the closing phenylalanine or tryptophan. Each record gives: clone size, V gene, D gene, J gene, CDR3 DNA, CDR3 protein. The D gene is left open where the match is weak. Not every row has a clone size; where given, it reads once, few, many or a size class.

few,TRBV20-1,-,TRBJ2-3,TGCAGTGCAAGGGGAGGGGGAGTAATCCCAGATACGCAGTATTTT,CSARGGGVIPDTQYF
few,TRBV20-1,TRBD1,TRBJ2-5,TGCAGTGCTAGAGATAAAGGGACAGACGGGGAGACCCAGTACTTC,CSARDKGTDGETQYF
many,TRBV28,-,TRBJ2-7,TGTGCCAGCAGTTCTTTTGGGAGGGGGGAGGAGCAGTACTTC,CASSSFGRGEEQYF
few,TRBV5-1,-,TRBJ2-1,TGCGCCAGCAGCCCCATATCCTGGAGTGAGCAGTTCTTC,CASSPISWSEQFF
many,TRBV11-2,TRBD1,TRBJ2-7,TGTGCCAGCAGCCCGCGGACAGGTGCCTACGAGCAGTACTTC,CASSPRTGAYEQYF
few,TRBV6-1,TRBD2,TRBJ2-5,TGTGCCAGCAGTGAGATAGCGGGGATCCAAGAGACCCAGTACTTC,CASSEIAGIQETQYF
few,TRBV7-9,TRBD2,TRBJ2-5,TGTGCCAGCCCCCCAGGACTAGCGGGGTTTGAGACCCAGTACTTC,CASPPGLAGFETQYF
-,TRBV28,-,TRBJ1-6,TGTGCCAGCAAGGAAGGGGGGAATTCACCCCTCCACTTT,CASKEGGNSPLHF
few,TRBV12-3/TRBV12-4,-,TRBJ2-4,TGTGCCAGCAGTTTTTCGCGCCGCACGATAGGCATTCAGTACTTC,CASSFSRRTIGIQYF
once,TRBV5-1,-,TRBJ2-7,TGCGCCAGCAGTCAAAGAACGGAATACGAGCAGTACTTC,CASSQRTEYEQYF
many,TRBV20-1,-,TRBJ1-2,TGCAGTGCTAGAGATTTCCTAAAGGGGATAAGCGGCTACACCTTC,CSARDFLKGISGYTF
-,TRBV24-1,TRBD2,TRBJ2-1,TGTGCCACCAGTGATGCCGGGAGGGCGGGGAAGGGGGGGAATGAAGCGCAGTTCTTC,CATSDAGRAGKGGNEAQFF
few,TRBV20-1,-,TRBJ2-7,TGCAGTGCTCGTTTCCCCGGGATTGCCTACGAGCAGTACTTC,CSARFPGIAYEQYF
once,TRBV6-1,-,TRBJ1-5,TGTGCCAGCGGGGCAGGGTTGGCTCAGCCCCAGCATTTT,CASGAGLAQPQHF
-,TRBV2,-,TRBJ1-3,TGTGCCAGCAGTCTACGGGGAAACACCATATATTTT,CASSLRGNTIYF
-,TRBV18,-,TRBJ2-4,TGTGCCAGCTCACCACAGAGGGCTACCAAAAACATTCAGTACTTC,CASSPQRATKNIQYF
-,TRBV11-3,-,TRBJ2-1,TGTGCCAGCAGCTTAGGACCCGGGGGGCGAGGGGAGCAGTTCTTC,CASSLGPGGRGEQFF
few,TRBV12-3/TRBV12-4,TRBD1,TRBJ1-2,TGTGCCAGCAGTTTACGAGGGGGCGATTATGGCTACACCTTC,CASSLRGGDYGYTF
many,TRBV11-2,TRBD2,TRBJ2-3,TGTGCCAGCAGCTTTAGCGGGAGTGGTACAGATACGCAGTATTTT,CASSFSGSGTDTQYF
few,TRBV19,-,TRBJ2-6,TGTGCCAGTAGTGTTGATAGAAGCTCTGGGGCCAACGTCCTGACTTTC,CASSVDRSSGANVLTF
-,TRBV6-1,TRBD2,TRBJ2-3,TGTGCCAGCAGGAGACTAGCGGGGATTCCAGATACGCAGTATTTT,CASRRLAGIPDTQYF
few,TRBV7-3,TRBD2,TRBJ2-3,TGTGCCAGCAGCTTAGTGGCTAGCGGGATAATTAGCACAGATACGCAGTATTTT,CASSLVASGIISTDTQYF
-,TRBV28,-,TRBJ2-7,TGTGCCAGCAACTCCTATCCCTGGACAGTCCCTTCCTACGAGCAGTACTTC,CASNSYPWTVPSYEQYF
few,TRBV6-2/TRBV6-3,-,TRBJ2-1,TGTGCCAGCAGTTACTCTTGGGCAGTAAAGCAGTTCTTC,CASSYSWAVKQFF
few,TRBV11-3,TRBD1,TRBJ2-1,TGTGCCAGCAGCTCTCACCGGGACAGGGTGTTCTTC,CASSSHRDRVFF
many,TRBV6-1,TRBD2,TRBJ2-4,TGTGCCAGCAGTTCCTATAGCGGGTCCAAAAACATTCAGTACTTC,CASSSYSGSKNIQYF
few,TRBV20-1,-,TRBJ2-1,TGCAGTGCTAAGACACCAGACGGGAAAAACAATGAGCAGTTCTTC,CSAKTPDGKNNEQFF
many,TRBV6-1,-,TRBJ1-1,TGTGCCAGCAGTGAAGCAAATAGGCGGAATGCTTTCTTT,CASSEANRRNAFF
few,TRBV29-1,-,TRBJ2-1,TGCAGCGTTGACACTTCCAGCTCCTACAATGAGCAGTTCTTC,CSVDTSSSYNEQFF
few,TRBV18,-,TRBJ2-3,TGTGCCAGCTCACCACCGGGTGGGCCTGATACGCAGTATTTT,CASSPPGGPDTQYF
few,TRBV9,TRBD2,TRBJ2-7,TGTGCCAGCAGCGCTGGACTAGCGGGAGGCCCGCCCTACGAGCAGTACTTC,CASSAGLAGGPPYEQYF
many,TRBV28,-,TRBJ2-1,TGTGCCAGCAGTTTCTCCGACAGCTACAATGAGCAGTTCTTC,CASSFSDSYNEQFF
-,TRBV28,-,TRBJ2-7,TGTGCCAGCAGTCCCCCAGGTGGATCTGAGCAGTACTTC,CASSPPGGSEQYF
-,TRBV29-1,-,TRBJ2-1,TGCAGCGTTGATCCCTGGGAGGCGGGTGAGCAGTTCTTC,CSVDPWEAGEQFF
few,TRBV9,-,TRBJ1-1,TGTGCCAGCAGCGTGCAACAGGGAAGAGTTGAAGCTTTCTTT,CASSVQQGRVEAFF
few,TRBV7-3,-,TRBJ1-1,TGTGCCTACGAAGGGGGGGCAAAGGGAGCTTTCTTT,CAYEGGAKGAFF
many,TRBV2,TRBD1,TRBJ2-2,TGTGCCAGCACGTTCCAGGGGGTGGCCGGGGAGCTGTTTTTT,CASTFQGVAGELFF
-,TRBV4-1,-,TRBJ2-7,TGCGCCAGCAGCCAAGATACTTGGACAGCAACCTACGAGCAGTACTTC,CASSQDTWTATYEQYF
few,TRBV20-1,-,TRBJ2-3,TGCAGTGCTAGTAGGTCGACCGGCACAGATACGCAGTATTTT,CSASRSTGTDTQYF
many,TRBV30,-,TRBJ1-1,TGTGCCTGGAGTGGACTCATGAACACTGAAGCTTTCTTT,CAWSGLMNTEAFF